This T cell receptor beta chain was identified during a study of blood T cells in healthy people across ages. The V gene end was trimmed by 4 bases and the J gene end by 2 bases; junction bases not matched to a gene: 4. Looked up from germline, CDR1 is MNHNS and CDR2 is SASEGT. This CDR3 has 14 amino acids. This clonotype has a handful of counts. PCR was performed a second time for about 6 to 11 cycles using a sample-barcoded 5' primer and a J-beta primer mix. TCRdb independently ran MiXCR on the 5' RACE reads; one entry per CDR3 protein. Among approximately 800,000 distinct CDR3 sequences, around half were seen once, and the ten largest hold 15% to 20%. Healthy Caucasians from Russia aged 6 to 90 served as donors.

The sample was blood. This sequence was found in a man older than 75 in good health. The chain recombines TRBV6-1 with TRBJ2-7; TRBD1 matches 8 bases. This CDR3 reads CASSVQDRAYEQYF. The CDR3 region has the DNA TGTGCCAGCAGTGTTCAGGACAGGGCCTACGAGCAGTACTTC.